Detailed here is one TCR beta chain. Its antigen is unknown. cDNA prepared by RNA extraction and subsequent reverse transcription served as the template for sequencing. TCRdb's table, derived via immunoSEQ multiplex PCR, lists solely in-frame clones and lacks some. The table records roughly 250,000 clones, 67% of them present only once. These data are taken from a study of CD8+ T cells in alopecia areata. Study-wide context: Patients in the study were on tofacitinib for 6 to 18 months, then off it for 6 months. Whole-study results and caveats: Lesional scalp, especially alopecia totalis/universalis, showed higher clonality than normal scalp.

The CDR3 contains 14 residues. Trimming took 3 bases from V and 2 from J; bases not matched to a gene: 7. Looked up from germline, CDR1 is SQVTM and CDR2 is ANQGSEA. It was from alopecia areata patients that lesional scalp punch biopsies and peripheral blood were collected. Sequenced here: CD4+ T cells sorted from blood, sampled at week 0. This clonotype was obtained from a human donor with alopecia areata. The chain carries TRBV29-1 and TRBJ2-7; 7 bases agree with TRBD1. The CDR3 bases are TGCAGCGTTGAGTTACAGGGGCACACCTACGAGCAGTACTTC. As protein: CSVELQGHTYEQYF.